In this sample, the clone carrying this TCR beta chain turned up once. The germline V gene encodes CDR1 MGHRA and CDR2 YSYEKL. J gave up 3 bases and V 0 bases, and 8 bases lay outside the gene matches. This CDR3 contains 17 residues. This record belongs to a study of PD-1 blockade in mismatch repair-deficient tumors. Every patient had mismatch repair deficiency by PCR or immunohistochemistry. Measured with immunoSEQ multiplex PCR; TCRdb has only the in-frame clones, and not every one. The sample lists about 22,000 clones, roughly 86% occurring once. The sequence came from an adult with mismatch repair-deficient cancer. Material: peripheral blood, obtained 2 weeks after starting pembrolizumab. V gene TRBV4-1 combines with J gene TRBJ2-7; TRBD2 matches 10 bases. CDR3 sequence reads: CASSQDPWLAGDYEQYF. As DNA, the CDR3 is TGCGCCAGCAGCCAAGACCCCTGGCTAGCGGGAGACTACGAGCAGTACTTC.